This T cell receptor beta chain comes out of a study of T cell responses to AZD1222 COVID-19 vaccine. Repertoires were generated with immunoSEQ multiplex PCR, while TCRdb's copy carries only in-frame clones and drops some. The table includes about 150,000 clones, 86% detected once. Sequencing was performed on peripheral blood, taken on day 0 of MenACWY control vaccination. The clonotype comes from an adult in good health.

For the CDR3, the DNA is TGTGCCACCAGCAGCAGGAGAACCTCGAACACTGAAGCTTTCTTT. Translating gives CATSSRRTSNTEAFF. This chain joins TRBV15 and TRBJ1-1; no definite D call. The CDR3 runs to 15 residues. V lost 3 bases, J lost 1 base, and 12 bases lay in between. The germline V gene encodes CDR1 LNHNV and CDR2 YYDKDF (reference sequence).